These 30 T cell receptor beta chains were sequenced from one sample in a study of T cell clonality in common variable immunodeficiency. Data came from immunoSEQ multiplex PCR; TCRdb stores just in-frame clones and leaves some out. The repertoire has about 52,000 clones, none seen only once; the ten largest take more than 1.5%. Sequenced sample: peripheral blood mononuclear cells. The receptor set was obtained from a person between 18 and 75 years old in good health.

In this sample, this clone turned up many times. The DNA ends 3 residues before the CDR3 does, and the rest of the CDR3 is filled in from the germline J gene. The J gene is TRBJ2-7, the V gene TRBV7-3; TRBD1 aligns across 9 bases. Germline V CDR1 and CDR2: SGHTA, FQGTGA. V shed 7 bases, J shed 3 bases, and the junction held 4 bases outside the gene matches. CDR3 length equals 13 residues. CDR3 sequence: CASKRQGVYEQYF. CDR3 DNA (partial): TGTGCCAGCAAAAGACAGGGGGTCTACGAG.

This clone was found many times. The CDR3 end is not reached by the read, which stops 3 residues before it; the germline J gene fills it in. The rearrangement links TRBV18 to TRBJ1-4; 7 positions agree with TRBD1. There are 16 residues in the CDR3. Per germline, CDR1 KGHSH and CDR2 LQKENI. Unmatched junction bases numbered 10, after V lost 4 bases and J lost 5 bases. CDR3 DNA (partial): TGTGCCAGCTCACTAGATCCACAGGGGAGGAATGAAAAA. Translated, it gives CASSLDPQGRNEK. In full, the CDR3 is CASSLDPQGRNEKLFF.

A note on this clone: The missing CDR3 end, 3 residues past where the read stops, is filled in from the germline J gene. This sequence joins TRBV7-2 and TRBJ2-5; 9 bases fit TRBD2. With V trimmed by 3 bases and J by 2 bases, 4 bases remained unmatched. In germline, CDR1 is SGHTA, CDR2 FQGNSA. The CDR3 runs 15 residues. The CDR3 sequence: CASSFRRGGQETQYF. The part of the CDR3 DNA that was read is TGTGCCAGCAGCTTCCGGCGGGGGGGACAAGAGACC.

This clone was recorded many times. The read falls 3 residues short of the CDR3 end, and the missing part is taken from the germline J gene. J is TRBJ2-7 and V is TRBV19; TRBD2 might be the D (6 bases). CDR3 length equals 13 residues. V lost 10 bases to trimming and J lost 6 bases, with 19 bases between them. Germline-derived CDR1 and CDR2 are LNHDA and SQIVND (reference sequence). The CDR3 reads CATGTGLLGEQYF. Incomplete CDR3 DNA: TGTGCCACCGGGACTGGTCTCCTGGGCGAG.

This clone was seen at least ten times. The CDR3 end falls 3 residues outside the read, so it is completed with the germline J gene. The chain combines TRBV6-2 or TRBV6-3 with TRBJ2-5, with D possibly being TRBD1 (5 bases). The V gene lost 1 base and the J gene lost 2 bases, with 8 bases spanning the gap. The CDR3 has 14 residues. The germline V gene has CDR1 MNHEY and CDR2 SVGEGT. The CDR3 loop is CASSYWGPQETQYF. CDR3 DNA (partial): TGTGCCAGCAGTTACTGGGGCCCGCAAGAGACC.

This clone has a count of ten or more. Read coverage stops 3 residues before the CDR3 terminus; the germline J gene supplies the remainder. The chain carries TRBV20-1 and TRBJ1-6, with 8 nucleotides matching TRBD1. CDR3 length: 14 residues. V shed 3 bases, J shed 10 bases, and the junction held 8 bases outside the gene matches. CDR1 and CDR2 from the germline V gene are DFQATT and SNEGSKA (reference sequence). CDR3 DNA, as far as it was read: TGCAGTGCTAGGGTCCGGGACAGGTTGTCACCC. It specifies CSARVRDRLSP. The whole CDR3 is CSARVRDRLSPLHF.

In this sample, this clone turned up many times. The read comes to an end 3 residues before the CDR3 does, leaving the germline J gene to fill in the end. This chain uses TRBV5-1 with TRBJ1-3; the match to TRBD1 covers 9 bases. Germline-derived CDR1 and CDR2 are SGHRS and YFSETQ. The CDR3 has 16 amino acids. The V gene end was trimmed by 0 bases and the J gene end by 4 bases; junction bases not matched to a gene: 5. The CDR3 sequence is CASSLAGQGRGNTIYF. The DNA read from the CDR3 is TGCGCCAGCAGCTTGGCAGGACAGGGGCGAGGAAACACC.

This clone was seen a few times. The read is 3 residues too short to cover the CDR3 end, so that end is filled in from the germline J gene. The chain couples TRBV30 to TRBJ1-1; maybe TRBD1 (6 bases). Per germline, CDR1 GTSNPN and CDR2 SVGIG (reference sequence). V lost 4 bases and J 3 bases, leaving 15 bases between the germline ends. CDR3 size: 14 residues. The DNA read from the CDR3 is TGTGCCTGGAAAGGGTCCCCAGGGGACACTGAA. This sequence encodes CAWKGSPGDTE. The whole CDR3 protein is CAWKGSPGDTEAFF.

This clone was detected many times. The read comes to an end 3 residues before the CDR3 does, leaving the germline J gene to fill in the end. V gene TRBV10-3 combines with J gene TRBJ1-2; 10 bases align to TRBD1. CDR1 ENHRY and CDR2 SYGVKD come from the germline V gene. This CDR3 has 14 residues. Unmatched junction bases numbered 1, after V lost 0 bases and J lost 6 bases. The sequenced part of the CDR3 DNA is TGTGCCATCAGTGAGTCCGACAGGGGGCATGGC. Translation gives CAISESDRGHG. The full-length CDR3 reads as CAISESDRGHGYTF.

This clone was found many times. Read data end 3 residues before the CDR3 end; the end is taken from the germline J gene. This chain links TRBV6-2 or TRBV6-3 with TRBJ1-2, with D possibly TRBD1 on 5 matching bases. This CDR3 is built from 14 residues. In germline, CDR1 is MNHEY, CDR2 SVGEGT. The V end lost 5 bases, the J end lost 4 bases, and 14 bases lay between the germline ends. The CDR3 loop reads CASSTPGYGYGYTF. The CDR3 bases that were read are TGTGCCAGCAGTACGCCAGGGTACGGCTATGGC.

Many counts were recorded for this clone. The CDR3 goes on 3 residues after the read ends, and that part is filled in from the germline J gene. The genes are TRBV5-1 and TRBJ2-7, with D maybe TRBD1 (6 bases). The V and J ends lost 4 bases and 6 bases respectively, with 20 bases between them. Germline V gene data show CDR1 as SGHRS and CDR2 as YFSETQ. The CDR3 sequence is 15 residues long. The CDR3 bases that were read are TGCGCCAGCAGCCCCACAGGGCCCCATGGGTTCGAG. This sequence encodes CASSPTGPHGFE. The CDR3 in its entirety is CASSPTGPHGFEQYF. Combining the CDR3 with reference TRBV5-1 and TRBJ2-7 gives the whole variable domain KAGVTQTPRYLIKTRGQQVTLSCSPISGHRSVSWYQQTPGQGLQFLFEYFSETQRNKGNFPGRFSGRQFSNSRSEMNVSTLELGDSALYLCASSPTGPHGFEQYFGPGTRLTVT.

There are many counts of this clone. The observed sequence ends 3 residues before the CDR3 terminus, with the missing tail filled in from the germline J gene. This chain connects TRBV12-3 or TRBV12-4 to TRBJ1-2; 8 bases are shared with TRBD1. CDR3 length equals 12 residues. V shed 5 bases and J 4 bases; nucleotides not matched to a gene: 0. CDR3: CASSGQGYGYTF. Partial CDR3 DNA: TGTGCCAGCAGTGGACAGGGCTATGGC.

Many counts were recorded for this clone. The read finishes 3 residues shy of the CDR3 end, and the germline J gene is used to complete it. This chain uses TRBV7-9 with TRBJ2-1; no definite D call. Germline CDR1 reads SEHNR; CDR2 reads FQNEAQ (reference sequence). The V end lost 1 base, the J end lost 7 bases, and 14 bases lay between the germline ends. The CDR3 loop spans 15 amino acids. The CDR3 sequence is CASSLEPLIHNEQFF. The CDR3 bases that were read are TGTGCCAGCAGCTTAGAGCCACTTATCCATAATGAG. Filled out from reference TRBV7-9 and TRBJ2-1, the complete variable domain reads DTGVSQNPRHKITKRGQNVTFRCDPISEHNRLYWYRQTLGQGPEFLTYFQNEAQLEKSRLLSDRFSAERPKGSFSTLEIQRTEQGDSAMYLCASSLEPLIHNEQFFGPGTRLTVL.

This clone was recorded at least ten times. The read ends 3 residues before the CDR3 terminus; that terminus is restored from the germline J gene. The rearrangement joins TRBV19 to TRBJ2-5; possible D gene TRBD1, 6 bases. The CDR3 contains 13 residues. V lost 4 bases, J lost 3 bases, and 9 bases lay in between. The V gene's germline CDR1 is LNHDA and CDR2 SQIVND (reference sequence). This chain's CDR3 is CASSNSGEETQYF. The covered CDR3 bases are TGTGCCAGTAGTAATTCAGGGGAAGAGACC.

This clone showed up many times. The CDR3 goes on 3 residues after the read ends, and that part is filled in from the germline J gene. This chain joins TRBV6-2 or TRBV6-3 and TRBJ2-4; D might be TRBD1 (6 bases). Trimming left V 5 bases short and J 9 bases short, with 20 bases between. Germline CDR1 and CDR2: MNHEY and SVGEGT. This CDR3 comprises 15 residues. The CDR3 sequence: CASSQIQGEGSIQYF. Partial CDR3 DNA: TGTGCCAGCAGTCAAATACAGGGTGAGGGGAGCATT.

This clone was seen at least ten times. Sequencing ends 3 residues short of the CDR3 end; the germline J gene provides the rest. J is TRBJ2-2 and V is TRBV20-1; the D is unclear. This CDR3 is 17 amino acids long. The V end was cut by 0 bases, the J end by 5 bases, with 19 bases between. CDR1 is DFQATT, CDR2 SNEGSKA, per germline (reference sequence). CDR3 DNA (partial): TGCAGTGCTAGAGATCCGGCTAAGCATTCACAGACCGGGGAG. Translating gives CSARDPAKHSQTGE. The CDR3 in full is CSARDPAKHSQTGELFF.

This clone has more than one count but fewer than ten. The read finishes 3 residues shy of the CDR3 end, and the germline J gene is used to complete it. The chain has TRBV20-1 and TRBJ2-5, with D possibly being TRBD1 or TRBD2 (5 bases each). Germline CDR1 and CDR2: DFQATT and SNEGSKA (reference sequence). V lost 4 bases, J lost 6 bases, and 12 bases lay in between. The length of the CDR3 is 12 residues. Here the CDR3 reads CSANPREQTQYF. The sequenced part of the CDR3 DNA is TGCAGTGCTAACCCCAGGGAGCAGACC.

This clone was seen many times. The read falls 3 residues short of the CDR3 end, and the missing part is taken from the germline J gene. This chain links TRBV7-2 with TRBJ2-5; tentative D call: TRBD2 (6 bases). Between the trimmed V and J ends, which lost 6 bases and 5 bases, there was a span of 19 bases. The CDR3 contains 15 residues. Per germline, CDR1 SGHTA and CDR2 FQGNSA. CDR3 loop: CASSPTRTTTETQYF. The DNA read from the CDR3 is TGTGCCAGCAGTCCCACCCGGACTACTACGGAGACC.

On this clone itself: The CDR3 is cut off 3 residues early in the read; its end comes from the germline J gene. The chain is built from TRBV18 and TRBJ1-5; the D gene is possibly TRBD1 (6 bases). The V end was cut by 3 bases, the J end by 6 bases, with 15 bases between. The CDR3 is 15 amino acids. Per germline, CDR1 KGHSH and CDR2 LQKENI. The CDR3 here is CASSPQGSEGQPQHF. CDR3 DNA, as far as it was read: TGTGCCAGCTCACCCCAGGGGAGTGAAGGTCAGCCC. The entire variable domain, with the rest obtained from reference TRBV18 and TRBJ1-5, is as follows: NAGVMQNPRHLVRRRGQEARLRCSPMKGHSHVYWYRQLPEEGLKFMVYLQKENIIDESGMPKERFSAEFPKEGPSILRIQQVVRGDSAAYFCASSPQGSEGQPQHFGDGTRLSIL.

This clone was seen ten or more times. The read comes to an end 3 residues before the CDR3 does, leaving the germline J gene to fill in the end. The chain links TRBV5-4 to TRBJ2-3; maybe TRBD2 (6 bases). V lost 9 bases and J lost 2, with 19 bases in between. The V gene's germline CDR1 is SGHNT and CDR2 YYREEE (reference sequence). The length of the CDR3 is 15 residues. CDR3 sequence: CATRGSNGITDTQYF. The part of the CDR3 DNA that was read is TGTGCCACCCGGGGGTCTAACGGGATCACAGATACG.

On this clone itself: The read comes to an end 3 residues before the CDR3 does, leaving the germline J gene to fill in the end. The chain recombines TRBV18 with TRBJ1-1; the D is unclear. The CDR3 extends over 14 amino acids. The germline gives CDR1 KGHSH, CDR2 LQKENI. Trimming pared 2 bases from V and 0 bases from J, leaving 7 bases between. This chain's CDR3 is CASSPVQVNTEAFF. The CDR3 DNA, read in part, is TGTGCCAGCTCACCAGTACAAGTGAACACTGAA.

This clone came up many times. The read comes to an end 3 residues before the CDR3 does, leaving the germline J gene to fill in the end. V and J are TRBV5-1 and TRBJ2-3; a possible D gene is TRBD1 (5 bases). Germline lookup yields CDR1 SGHRS and CDR2 YFSETQ. The CDR3 runs to 18 residues. Trimming took off 4 bases at V and 0 bases at J, with 21 bases between the two ends. This chain's CDR3 is CASSAPARQFYSTDTQYF. The CDR3 DNA, read in part, is TGCGCCAGCAGCGCCCCGGCCAGACAGTTTTATAGCACAGATACG.

This clone was detected only a few times. The read falls 3 residues short of the CDR3 end, and the missing part is taken from the germline J gene. The chain has TRBV11-2 and TRBJ2-2; TRBD1 matches at 8 bases. Per germline, CDR1 SGHAT and CDR2 FQNNGV. This CDR3 is built from 15 residues. This chain's CDR3 is CASSPTGDDPAQLFF. The CDR3 DNA, read in part, is TGTGCCAGCAGCCCGACAGGGGACGATCCCGCTCAG.

This clone was detected only a few times. The sequence runs out 3 residues before the end of the CDR3; the remainder is reconstructed from the germline J gene. The rearrangement uses TRBV7-8 and TRBJ1-1; D gene unclear. Germline V gives CDR1 SGHVS, CDR2 FQNEAQ. Trimming stripped 3 bases from V and 1 base from J, with 12 bases between. CDR3 length equals 15 residues. The covered CDR3 bases are TGTGCCAGCAGCTTGGAACCCCCAGGGAACACTGAA. Its translation: CASSLEPPGNTE. The entire CDR3 protein is CASSLEPPGNTEAFF.

This clone was picked up many times. The CDR3 end falls 3 residues outside the read, so it is completed with the germline J gene. The J gene is TRBJ2-7, the V gene TRBV19; D unclear. Germline CDR1 is LNHDA and CDR2 is SQIVND (reference sequence). The germline V and J ends were trimmed by 7 bases and 6 bases, with 13 bases remaining between them. The CDR3 sequence is 12 residues long. The CDR3 sequence: CASTTLSGEQYF. The sequenced part of the CDR3 DNA is TGTGCCAGTACTACCCTTTCAGGCGAG.

In this sample, this clone turned up many times. The read comes to an end 3 residues before the CDR3 does, leaving the germline J gene to fill in the end. The V gene is TRBV20-1, the J gene TRBJ2-2; TRBD1 matches at 7 bases. CDR1 and CDR2 from the germline V gene are DFQATT and SNEGSKA (reference sequence). The CDR3 is 15 amino acids. The CDR3: CSAPNRQGLGSPLFF. The CDR3 bases that were read are TGCAGTGCTCCGAACCGACAGGGATTGGGATCACCG.

The part of the CDR3 DNA that was read is TGTGCCAGCAGCCGAGGGACAGGGGTTTGGAATGAG. Encoded protein: CASSRGTGVWNE. The whole CDR3 protein is CASSRGTGVWNEQFF. The chain couples TRBV7-9 to TRBJ2-1; 10 nucleotides agree with TRBD1. The DNA ends 3 residues before the CDR3 does, and the rest of the CDR3 is filled in from the germline J gene. The trim removed 5 bases at V and 7 bases at J, leaving 8 bases unmatched. Germline-derived CDR1 and CDR2 are SEHNR and FQNEAQ (reference sequence). This CDR3 contains 15 residues.

A remark on this clone: The read stops 3 residues short of the end of the CDR3; the missing end is completed from the germline J gene. The chain is built from TRBV5-1 and TRBJ2-1; 7 bases map to TRBD2. Trimming cost V 7 bases and J 9 bases; bases outside gene matches: 13. The V gene's germline CDR1 is SGHRS and CDR2 YFSETQ. The CDR3 runs 14 residues. CDR3 region: CASGQWGGEGEQFF. The sequenced CDR3 bases are TGCGCCAGCGGACAATGGGGCGGGGAGGGTGAG.

This clone was counted at least ten times. The read finishes 3 residues shy of the CDR3 end, and the germline J gene is used to complete it. The V and J genes are TRBV20-1 and TRBJ1-3; D call uncertain. Germline V lookup: CDR1 DFQATT, CDR2 SNEGSKA (reference sequence). The CDR3 runs to 18 residues. V was clipped by 0 bases and J by 0 bases, with 18 bases between them. The CDR3 sequence: CSARDLRTAGDSGNTIYF. The sequenced part of the CDR3 DNA is TGCAGTGCTAGAGATCTTCGAACGGCAGGCGACTCTGGAAACACC.

In its sample, this clone was seen many times. The CDR3 goes on 3 residues after the read ends, and that part is filled in from the germline J gene. The V gene is TRBV7-2, the J gene TRBJ1-6; the D gene is possibly TRBD1 (5 bases). CDR1 and CDR2 from the germline V gene are SGHTA and FQGNSA. V lost 0 bases and J 0 bases, leaving 9 bases between the germline ends. This CDR3 is built from 17 residues. CDR3 region: CASSLALGGSYNSPLHF. CDR3 DNA, as far as it was read: TGTGCCAGCAGCTTAGCGCTGGGGGGCTCCTATAATTCACCC.